This TCR beta chain was captured by sequencing in a study of glioma-infiltrating T cells after dendritic cell vaccination. Overall study context: Autologous tumor lysate-pulsed dendritic cell vaccination was given between about 2002 and 2013. Dendritic cell vaccine was injected intradermally three times, biweekly.

There are 16 residues in the CDR3. CDR1 and CDR2 (germline): SGDLS, YYNGEE. Trimming cost V 1 base and J 10 bases; bases outside gene matches: 12. Selection required adequate fresh-frozen tumor tissue plus more than two years' survival data. Assay used: immunoSEQ multiplex PCR; TCRdb lists only in-frame clones, some missing. The sample lists about 82,000 clones; 70% to 90% were seen once. General study findings and limits: TCR clonality showed no direct relationship with survival.

A word on this clone: Its antigen is unknown.

This receptor was identified in a human donor with glioblastoma. Here the sequenced sample was blood, taken before dendritic cell vaccination. This rearrangement joins TRBV9 to TRBJ2-1; TRBD2 matches at 9 bases. CDR3: CASSVRSSGGREEQFF. The CDR3 nucleotides are TGTGCCAGCAGCGTACGGTCCAGCGGGGGGCGGGAGGAGCAGTTCTTC.